The TCR beta chain described here comes from a study of T cell responses to AZD1222 COVID-19 vaccine. Study as a whole: Pooling of second doses given at about 4 or about 12 weeks was done. Study-level points and caveats: The donor cohort was predominantly white British with a female majority, and clonal diversity may have been underestimated.

As to this clone: Its specificity is not known.

The CDR3 extends over 14 amino acids. Looked up from germline, CDR1 is LNHNV and CDR2 is YYDKDF (reference sequence). V gave up 0 bases and J gave up 6 bases, with 10 bases separating them. Sequencing was performed with immunoSEQ multiplex PCR; in TCRdb, only in-frame clones are kept and a portion is missing. This table holds 150,000 to 200,000 clones, 90% to 95% found once. This clonotype was obtained from an adult in good health. The chain is built from TRBV15 and TRBJ2-3; D unclear. Sequenced here: peripheral blood, sampled on day 0 of AZD1222 vaccination. The chain's CDR3 is CATSRDAVSDTQYF. The CDR3 DNA is TGTGCCACCAGCAGAGATGCCGTCTCCGATACGCAGTATTTT.